A single sample is the source of the 22 T cell receptor beta chains below, sequenced in a study of human T cells and chemical hapten exposure. TCRdb used MiXCR to reprocess the RACE reads, holding one entry per CDR3 protein. Found here are fewer than 350,000 distinct CDR3 sequences, 7.5% to 9% of them singletons; the top ten hold roughly 1.2%. As for time point: pre-sensitization, week 0. The treatment denotes: therapeutic diphenylcyclopropenone sensitization with weekly scalp DPC. Sequencing used whole blood, obtained in connection with sensitization to the hapten diphenylcyclopropenone (DPC). These receptors were obtained from a man aged 18 to 35 with alopecia areata. Some clones in this sample may be carry-over from other donors' samples.

This clonotype turned up a few times. V is TRBV4-1 and J is TRBJ2-3, with 8 bases matching TRBD2. This CDR3 is built from 17 residues. CDR1 MGHRA and CDR2 YSYEKL come from the germline V gene. J was trimmed by 6 bases and V by 3 bases; bases with no gene match: 14. The CDR3 coding sequence is TGCGCCAGCAGCCACGTCTTCCAGCGGGGGTTGGGGGATACGCAGTATTTT. Its translation: CASSHVFQRGLGDTQYF.

The V call is TRBV5-1, the J call TRBJ1-3; TRBD1 matches 7 bases. This CDR3 has 16 residues. With 1 base clipped from V and 0 bases from J, the junction kept 4 bases outside the gene matches. Per the germline V gene, CDR1 is SGHRS and CDR2 is YFSETQ. CDR3 coding DNA: TGCGCCAGCAGCTTGCAGGGACAGAACTCTGGAAACACCATATATTTT. Residues: CASSLQGQNSGNTIYF.

V is TRBV5-1 and J is TRBJ1-6, with TRBD1 identical over 8 bases. V trimming: 3 bases; J trimming: 7 bases; junction bases outside the gene matches: 3. Germline lookup yields CDR1 SGHRS and CDR2 YFSETQ. This CDR3 is built from 14 residues. CDR3 sequence reads: CASSYRDRNSPLHF. The CDR3 DNA is TGCGCCAGCAGCTACCGGGACAGGAATTCACCCCTCCACTTT.

This clonotype was observed at least ten times. The chain recombines TRBV6-5 with TRBJ1-2; perhaps TRBD1 as D (5 bases). In germline, CDR1 is MNHEY, CDR2 SVGAGI. Trimming stripped 6 bases from V and 5 bases from J, with 16 bases between. This CDR3 is built from 14 residues. CDR3 sequence: CASRNAGGTYGYTF. In DNA, the CDR3 is TGTGCCAGCAGAAATGCCGGGGGAACTTATGGCTACACCTTC.

About this clonotype: Compared with germline, one end of the junction differs, possibly owing to a read error. This sequence joins TRBV5-4 and TRBJ1-1; D is ambiguous. The CDR3 runs to 8 residues. Germline V gives CDR1 SGHNT, CDR2 YYREEE (reference sequence). The chain's CDR3 is CASSLPEF. The CDR3 region has the DNA TGTGCCAGCAGCCTTCCGGAATTT. The full variable domain, with the rest looked up from reference TRBV5-4 and TRBJ1-1, is ETGVTQSPTHLIKTRGQQVTLRCSSQSGHNTVSWYQQALGQGPQFIFQYYREEENGRGNFPPRFSGLQFPNYSSELNVNALELDDSALYLCASSLPEFGQGTRLTVV.

This chain links TRBV3-1 with TRBJ2-7; a weak D match, TRBD2 (6 bases). With 2 bases removed from V and 3 bases from J, the gap between germline ends came to 11 bases. Germline loops: CDR1 LGHDT, CDR2 YNNKEL (reference sequence). The CDR3 covers 14 residues. CDR3 bases: TGTGCCAGCAGCCAATCGGGAGACGGCTACGAGCAGTACTTC. Protein product: CASSQSGDGYEQYF.

This clonotype was picked up many times. The chain employs TRBV6-5 and TRBJ1-3; maybe TRBD1 (5 bases). The germline gives CDR1 MNHEY, CDR2 SVGAGI. The CDR3 runs to 15 residues. Trimming pared 5 bases from V and 0 bases from J, leaving 11 bases between. The CDR3 spells CASSRDQISGNTIYF. CDR3 sequence (DNA): TGTGCCAGCAGTCGGGACCAAATCTCTGGAAACACCATATATTTT.

This clonotype was seen a few times. The rearrangement joins TRBV20-1 to TRBJ2-7, with 8 bases that match TRBD2. V shed 3 bases and J 3 bases; nucleotides not matched to a gene: 4. This CDR3 has 13 residues. Germline CDR1 is DFQATT and CDR2 is SNEGSKA (reference sequence). The CDR3 loop is CSARSGGIYEQYF. In nucleotides, the CDR3 is TGCAGTGCTAGGAGCGGGGGCATCTACGAGCAGTACTTC.

In this sample, this clonotype turned up many times. CDR3 sequence: CASSLDRGRLIEELFF. The CDR3 coding sequence is TGTGCCAGCAGCTTAGACAGGGGGCGGTTAATCGAGGAGCTGTTTTTT. The gene calls are TRBV7-9 and TRBJ1-4; 9 nucleotides match TRBD1. TRBJ2-2 matches the DNA end more closely, so the J call is doubtful. There are 16 residues in the CDR3. The germline CDR1 and CDR2 sequences are SEHNR and FQNEAQ (reference sequence).

This clonotype was recorded at least ten times. This chain links TRBV4-1 with TRBJ2-2; the match to TRBD2 covers 14 bases. This CDR3 comprises 18 residues. CDR1 and CDR2 (germline): MGHRA, YSYEKL. J was trimmed by 7 bases and V by 4 bases; bases with no gene match: 11. CDR3 region: CASSPSTSGGAYYGELFF. The CDR3 DNA follows: TGCGCCAGCAGCCCCTCGACTAGCGGGGGGGCCTATTACGGGGAGCTGTTTTTT.

The CDR3 region has the DNA TGTGCCAGCAGTTCCTCCTCCCTAAGGGATCTCAACACCGGGGAGCTGTTTTTT. Encoded protein: CASSSSSLRDLNTGELFF. The chain employs TRBV28 and TRBJ2-2, with unresolved D. Germline loops: CDR1 MDHEN, CDR2 SYDVKM. The length of the CDR3 is 18 residues. With 4 bases removed from V and 2 bases from J, the gap between germline ends came to 20 bases.

The table lists this clonotype with a few counts. The chain employs TRBV3-1 and TRBJ2-1; 8 bases align to TRBD2. CDR1 and CDR2 from the germline V gene are LGHDT and YNNKEL (reference sequence). The CDR3 consists of 18 residues. V was clipped by 0 bases and J by 8 bases; unmatched bases: 15. The CDR3 reads CASSQELAGGFPSDEQFF. The CDR3 nucleotides read TGTGCCAGCAGCCAAGAGTTGGCGGGGGGTTTTCCCTCCGATGAGCAGTTCTTC.

The chain couples TRBV6-2 or TRBV6-3 to TRBJ2-3, with 7 bases aligning to TRBD2. CDR1 is MNHEY, CDR2 SVGEGT, per germline. V shed 6 bases and J 5 bases; nucleotides not matched to a gene: 14. The CDR3 spans 16 residues. CDR3 amino acids: CASRSPTERGRDTQYF. The CDR3 bases are TGTGCCAGCAGGTCTCCTACTGAGCGGGGCCGAGATACGCAGTATTTT.

This clonotype has a handful of counts. This chain joins TRBV20-1 and TRBJ1-1; D is unresolved. Per germline, CDR1 DFQATT and CDR2 SNEGSKA (reference sequence). Trimming cost V 1 base and J 1 base, with 10 bases left between them. The CDR3 totals 14 residues. This CDR3 is CSARGRLGNTEAFF. The DNA of the CDR3 is TGCAGTGCTAGAGGTCGTTTGGGGAACACTGAAGCTTTCTTT.

The chain combines TRBV15 with TRBJ2-1; the D gene is possibly TRBD2 (5 bases). CDR1 is LNHNV, CDR2 YYDKDF, per germline (reference sequence). The CDR3 extends over 16 amino acids. The V end was cut by 1 base, the J end by 3 bases, with 13 bases between. CDR3 nucleotides: TGTGCCACCAGCAGAGTCGACCTCACTAGCTACAATGAGCAGTTCTTC. Protein sequence: CATSRVDLTSYNEQFF.

This clonotype has only a few counts. The J gene is TRBJ2-5, the V gene TRBV9, with D hard to call. Germline V gene lookup returns CDR1 SGDLS and CDR2 YYNGEE. The CDR3 extends over 14 amino acids. The V gene lost 0 bases and the J gene lost 4 bases, with 10 bases spanning the gap. In DNA, the CDR3 is TGTGCCAGCAGCGTAGCAGGCTTGAGAGAGACCCAGTACTTC. Its protein is CASSVAGLRETQYF.

This chain joins TRBV4-3 and TRBJ2-3, with TRBD1 matching 7 bases. Germline assignment: CDR1 LGHNA and CDR2 YSLEER. With V trimmed by 2 bases and J by 6 bases, 11 bases remained unmatched. This CDR3 region has 16 residues. The CDR3 sequence is CASSQQPGQYPDTQYF. The CDR3 DNA reads TGCGCCAGCAGCCAACAACCGGGACAGTATCCCGATACGCAGTATTTT.

This clonotype was picked up a small number of times. This chain connects TRBV4-3 to TRBJ1-2; no reliable D call. Germline V gives CDR1 LGHNA, CDR2 YSLEER. This CDR3 region has 16 residues. The V end was cut by 0 bases, the J end by 7 bases, with 18 bases between. The CDR3 region is CASSQEPAQGRAGYTF. DNA of the CDR3: TGCGCCAGCAGCCAAGAACCGGCCCAAGGCCGCGCTGGCTACACCTTC.

This clonotype has more than one count but fewer than ten. The CDR3 DNA sequence: TGCGCCAGCCATCTCCAGGCGGGAGGGAACTATGGCTACACCTTC. Residues: CASHLQAGGNYGYTF. V usage is TRBV5-1 and J usage is TRBJ1-2; D remains ambiguous. The CDR3 has 15 amino acids. V lost 7 bases and J 2 bases, leaving 18 bases between the germline ends. CDR1 and CDR2 (germline): SGHRS, YFSETQ.

The CDR3 sequence is CASSLSAMRADTQYF. The CDR3 DNA reads as TGTGCCAGCAGCTTATCTGCAATGAGGGCAGATACGCAGTATTTT. V is TRBV7-9 and J is TRBJ2-3; the D gene is possibly TRBD2 (5 bases). Per germline, CDR1 SEHNR and CDR2 FQNEAQ (reference sequence). The CDR3 totals 15 residues. Trimming removed 2 bases from V and 4 bases from J, with 13 bases in between.

The rearrangement joins TRBV7-2 to TRBJ2-2; D remains unclear. Germline V gives CDR1 SGHTA, CDR2 FQGNSA. The germline V and J ends were trimmed by 0 bases and 2 bases, with 10 bases remaining between them. There are 16 residues in the CDR3. The CDR3 DNA sequence: TGTGCCAGCAGCTTAGCGCGTCCTATCAACACCGGGGAGCTGTTTTTT. Translating it yields CASSLARPINTGELFF. The whole variable domain, filled in from reference TRBV7-2 and TRBJ2-2, reads GAGVSQSPSNKVTEKGKDVELRCDPISGHTALYWYRQSLGQGLEFLIYFQGNSAPDKSGLPSDRFSAERTGGSVSTLTIQRTQQEDSAVYLCASSLARPINTGELFFGEGSRLTVL.

The CDR3 loop is CSAREEASSGNTIYF. CDR3 coding DNA: TGCAGTGCTAGAGAGGAGGCGAGCTCTGGAAACACCATATATTTT. This chain links TRBV20-1 with TRBJ1-3; D gene uncertain. This CDR3 has 15 amino acids. Trimming removed 0 bases from V and 0 bases from J, with 9 bases in between. The germline V gene encodes CDR1 DFQATT and CDR2 SNEGSKA (reference sequence).